This T cell receptor (beta chain) derives from a study of blood T cells in healthy people across ages. Notes on this clonotype: Its antigen remains unknown.

Germline CDR1 and CDR2: GTSNPN and SVGIG (reference sequence). Deletions cut 2 bases from V and 8 bases from J, with 12 bases between. This CDR3 has 13 residues. It was with a sample-barcoded 5' primer and a J-beta primer mix that a second PCR of about 6 to 12 cycles was run. Every cDNA molecule bore a tag from a template-switch adaptor containing 12 random nucleotides. TCRdb itself ran the 5' RACE reads through MiXCR, one entry per CDR3 protein. The sample lists about 1.5 million distinct CDR3 sequences, roughly 43% occurring once. Study results and caveats: Age advanced and TCR beta diversity per million T cells fell, roughly linearly.

Sequencing used blood. The TCR was taken from a woman under 30 in good health. The chain couples TRBV30 to TRBJ1-4; D unclear. CDR3 nucleotides: TGTGCCTGGAGTCGGTCAGGCGCGGAAAAACTGTTTTTT. The encoded protein is CAWSRSGAEKLFF.